The 20 T cell receptor beta chains below all came from one sample that was sequenced in a study of early T cells in non-severe SARS-CoV-2 infection. Using its own MiXCR run on the 5' RACE reads, TCRdb lists one record per CDR3 protein. The table has 75,000 to 90,000 distinct CDR3 sequences, 14% to 15% seen once. The sample taken for sequencing was whole blood. These receptors originate from an adult who was a healthcare worker with PCR-confirmed SARS-CoV-2 infection or an uninfected control (not recorded which).

The chain couples TRBV7-6 to TRBJ2-1, with 11 bases that match TRBD1. Germline V lookup: CDR1 SGHVS, CDR2 FNYEAQ. CDR3 size: 18 residues. Trimming took 0 bases from V and 1 from J; bases not matched to a gene: 5. CDR3 coding DNA: TGTGCCAGCAGCTTAGCGTACCGGGACAGGGGGTCCTACAATGAGCAGTTCTTC. It specifies CASSLAYRDRGSYNEQFF.

A few counts support this clonotype. CDR3 in amino acids: CASRPSGREYTGELFF. The CDR3 nucleotides read TGTGCCAGCAGACCTAGCGGGAGGGAGTACACCGGGGAGCTGTTTTTT. The rearrangement uses TRBV12-3 or TRBV12-4 and TRBJ2-2; 12 bases fit TRBD2. The CDR3 contains 16 residues. With V trimmed by 6 bases and J by 3 bases, 5 bases remained unmatched.

V usage is TRBV7-3 and J usage is TRBJ2-1, with D unresolved. CDR1 is SGHTA and CDR2 is FQGTGA in the germline V gene. CDR3 length: 12 amino acids. The V end was cut by 4 bases, the J end by 5 bases, with 6 bases between. In DNA, the CDR3 is TGTGCCAGCAGCTATCAGGACAATGAGCAGTTCTTC. Its translation: CASSYQDNEQFF. The complete variable domain, with remaining parts taken from reference TRBV7-3 and TRBJ2-1, reads GAGVSQTPSNKVTEKGKYVELRCDPISGHTALYWYRQSLGQGPEFLIYFQGTGAADDSGLPNDRFFAVRPEGSVSTLKIQRTERGDSAVYLCASSYQDNEQFFGPGTRLTVL.

The chain uses TRBV7-8 and TRBJ2-4; TRBD2 matches at 11 bases. The germline gives CDR1 SGHVS, CDR2 FQNEAQ. The CDR3 loop spans 15 amino acids. Trimming removed 4 bases from V and 8 bases from J; junction bases left unmatched: 7. The CDR3 sequence is CASSYSLAGAHIQYF. DNA for the CDR3: TGTGCCAGCAGCTACTCACTAGCGGGAGCACACATTCAGTACTTC.

The chain joins TRBV5-1 to TRBJ2-5, with 13 nucleotides matching TRBD2. V shed 2 bases and J 5 bases; nucleotides not matched to a gene: 9. The CDR3 is 17 residues long. Germline loops: CDR1 SGHRS, CDR2 YFSETQ. The CDR3 protein is CASSFGLAGARGETQYF. For the CDR3, the DNA is TGCGCCAGCAGCTTTGGACTAGCGGGAGCTCGGGGGGAGACCCAGTACTTC.

This sequence joins TRBV2 and TRBJ2-7; D might be TRBD1 or TRBD2, each matching 5 bases. The CDR3 covers 12 residues. The ends were cut back, 8 bases at V and 2 bases at J, with 10 bases in the middle. Germline V CDR1 and CDR2: SNHLY, FYNNEI. The CDR3 region is CASEEDTYEQYF. CDR3 bases: TGTGCCAGCGAGGAGGACACCTACGAGCAGTACTTC.

This clonotype was observed a few times. The genes are TRBV18 and TRBJ1-3; D is unresolved. This CDR3 has 14 amino acids. The V gene lost 6 bases and the J gene lost 0 bases, with 9 bases spanning the gap. CDR1 KGHSH and CDR2 LQKENI come from the germline V gene. The CDR3 sequence is CASSSTGSGNTIYF. The CDR3 bases are TGTGCCAGCTCCTCGACGGGCTCTGGAAACACCATATATTTT.

This clonotype appeared a few times. The chain is built from TRBV4-1 and TRBJ2-7; D gene uncertain. Trimming cost V 0 bases and J 4 bases, with 10 bases left between them. The CDR3 is 14 residues long. CDR1 MGHRA and CDR2 YSYEKL come from the germline V gene. The CDR3 reads CASSQEMFGYEQYF. In DNA, the CDR3 is TGCGCCAGCAGCCAAGAGATGTTTGGGTACGAGCAGTACTTC.

This clonotype was counted at least ten times. J is TRBJ2-1 and V is TRBV30; tentative D call: TRBD2 (6 bases). The V and J ends lost 5 bases and 14 bases respectively, with 13 bases between them. The CDR3 totals 10 residues. Germline CDR1 reads GTSNPN; CDR2 reads SVGIG (reference sequence). CDR3 in amino acids: CAWGGNLKFF. The DNA for the CDR3 is TGTGCCTGGGGAGGGAACTTGAAGTTCTTC.

This clonotype turned up a few times. V and J are TRBV10-3 and TRBJ2-7; D is uncertain. Germline V CDR1 and CDR2: ENHRY, SYGVKD. V was shortened by 4 bases and J by 4 bases, with 17 bases between the two germline ends. This CDR3 contains 15 residues. This chain's CDR3 is CAISARKDGVYEQYF. CDR3 sequence (DNA): TGTGCCATCAGTGCGCGGAAAGATGGGGTTTACGAGCAGTACTTC.

There are many counts of this clonotype. The chain joins TRBV12-3 or TRBV12-4 to TRBJ2-5; D possibly corresponds to TRBD1 (5 bases). Trimming took off 2 bases at V and 2 bases at J, with 9 bases between the two ends. This CDR3 has 14 residues. Written as DNA, the CDR3 is TGTGCCAGCAGTTTAAGGAGACAGCAAGAGACCCAGTACTTC. It translates to CASSLRRQQETQYF.

The chain employs TRBV4-1 and TRBJ2-3; no reliable D call. V dropped 0 bases and J dropped 5 bases, with 15 bases sitting between them. The CDR3 spans 16 residues. Germline values: CDR1 MGHRA, CDR2 YSYEKL. The CDR3, as DNA: TGCGCCAGCAGCCAAGAAGGCTACCCCCACGGAGATACGCAGTATTTT. This sequence encodes CASSQEGYPHGDTQYF.

This clonotype was seen more than once but under ten times. V usage is TRBV6-5 and J usage is TRBJ2-3, with TRBD1 matching 10 bases. This CDR3 comprises 15 residues. The germline gives CDR1 MNHEY, CDR2 SVGAGI. Losses at the gene ends were 6 bases for V and 1 base for J; bases not matched to a gene: 4. CDR3 loop: CASRSGTGGTDTQYF. In DNA, the CDR3 is TGTGCCAGCAGATCCGGGACAGGGGGCACAGATACGCAGTATTTT.

The V call is TRBV29-1, the J call TRBJ2-3; 7 bases map to TRBD2. Germline-derived CDR1 and CDR2 are SQVTM and ANQGSEA. CDR3 length: 17 residues. V gave up 4 bases and J gave up 2 bases; unmatched junction bases: 15. The CDR3 nucleotides are TGCAGCGTTGTTGCGGCGGGGAGGGTTACCACCACAGATACGCAGTATTTT. This encodes CSVVAAGRVTTTDTQYF.

The genes are TRBV5-6 and TRBJ1-6, with D possibly matching TRBD1 (5 bases). CDR1 and CDR2 (germline): SGHDT, YYEEEE. CDR3 length equals 13 residues. The V gene lost 7 bases and the J gene lost 5 bases, with 10 bases spanning the gap. The CDR3 protein is CASRKQDNSPLHF. CDR3 bases: TGTGCCAGCCGGAAACAGGATAATTCACCCCTCCACTTT.

This clonotype appeared a few times. This chain joins TRBV7-2 and TRBJ1-5, with a weak D call TRBD1 (6 bases). V was pared by 4 bases and J by 3 bases, with 13 bases between. This CDR3 spans 15 amino acids. Per the germline V gene, CDR1 is SGHTA and CDR2 is FQGNSA. The CDR3 sequence: CASSSGGQPNQPQHF. DNA of the CDR3: TGTGCCAGCAGCTCGGGCGGACAGCCCAATCAGCCCCAGCATTTT.

This sequence joins TRBV6-5 and TRBJ2-3; D remains unclear. Germline assignment: CDR1 MNHEY and CDR2 SVGAGI. CDR3 length: 14 residues. Trimming left V 0 bases short and J 6 bases short, with 10 bases between. Here the CDR3 DNA reads TGTGCCAGCAGTTACTCGAGCTTTTTGGATACGCAGTATTTT. Residues: CASSYSSFLDTQYF.

This chain connects TRBV28 to TRBJ2-1, with D perhaps matching TRBD1 or TRBD2 (5 bases each). Trimming pared 10 bases from V and 6 bases from J, leaving 19 bases between. The CDR3 is 14 amino acids. Germline CDR1 is MDHEN and CDR2 is SYDVKM. This chain's CDR3 is CATSVSIGANEQFF. The CDR3 DNA reads as TGTGCCACCTCGGTTTCCATCGGGGCCAATGAGCAGTTCTTC. The full variable domain, in which reference TRBV28 and TRBJ2-1 provide the parts outside the CDR3, is DVKVTQSSRYLVKRTGEKVFLECVQDMDHENMFWYRQDPGLGLRLIYFSYDVKMKEKGDIPEGYSVSREKKERFSLILESASTNQTSMYLCATSVSIGANEQFFGPGTRLTVL.

Ten or more counts support this clonotype. The rearrangement links TRBV7-6 to TRBJ2-1; perhaps TRBD1 as D (6 bases). This CDR3 spans 16 amino acids. Germline V gene lookup returns CDR1 SGHVS and CDR2 FNYEAQ. V was shortened by 5 bases and J by 5 bases, with 19 bases between the two germline ends. CDR3 amino acids: CASSPGGQGWDNEQFF. CDR3 in DNA: TGTGCCAGCAGCCCCGGTGGTCAGGGGTGGGACAATGAGCAGTTCTTC. The full variable domain, in which reference TRBV7-6 and TRBJ2-1 provide the parts outside the CDR3, is GAGVSQSPRYKVTKRGQDVALRCDPISGHVSLYWYRQALGQGPEFLTYFNYEAQQDKSGLPNDRFSAERPEGSISTLTIQRTEQRDSAMYRCASSPGGQGWDNEQFFGPGTRLTVL.

Ten or more counts support this clonotype. V is TRBV4-1 and J is TRBJ2-4; D gene ambiguous. This CDR3 comprises 15 residues. The germline gives CDR1 MGHRA, CDR2 YSYEKL. The V end lost 4 bases, the J end lost 1 base, and 11 bases lay between the germline ends. The DNA of the CDR3 is TGCGCCAGCAGCCTTGTCTTGTGGGCCAAAAACATTCAGTACTTC. It encodes CASSLVLWAKNIQYF.